The clone carrying this T cell receptor beta chain has a handful of counts. The data belong to a study of blood T cell repertoires in COVID-19. About the research overall: Acute and convalescent COVID-19 specimens originated in the United States, Italy and Spain. Nucleic acid was either cDNA or gDNA, and it came from T cells, B-cell-depleted T cells, or PBMCs.

Original handling: Nucleated cell number was recorded as an estimate derived from reference gene primer amplification. Measured with immunoSEQ multiplex PCR; TCRdb has only the in-frame clones, and not every one. That table is the source of V, J and clone size, and D and trimming were worked out from the DNA. The table records about 190,000 clones, 65% to 85% of them present only once. V dropped 10 bases and J dropped 6 bases, with 15 bases sitting between them. The CDR3 has 12 amino acids. CDR1 is LNHDA and CDR2 is SQIVND in the germline V gene (reference sequence). V is TRBV19 and J is TRBJ1-1; maybe TRBD1 (5 bases). The sequenced material came from peripheral blood. This clonotype originated in a man aged 60 to 69 with active or convalescent COVID-19. The CDR3 loop reads CATQGIGPEAFF. DNA for the CDR3: TGTGCCACCCAGGGTATAGGGCCTGAAGCTTTCTTT.